Sequencing of this TCR beta chain was carried out in a study of control samples from healthy donors and cancer patients. The CDR3 extends over 18 amino acids. After removal of 4 bases from V and 4 bases from J, the junction contained 12 bases not matched to a gene. Germline CDR1 is SQVTM and CDR2 is ANQGSEA. Sequencing used immunoSEQ multiplex PCR; TCRdb keeps in-frame clones, though not all of them. The data contain roughly 100,000 clones, about 80% of them seen just once; the ten biggest clones take up approximately 13%. Specimen: blood. The chain joins TRBV29-1 to TRBJ2-2; 13 nucleotides match TRBD2. The origin of this receptor is a woman between 45 and 60 years old in good health. The CDR3 reads CSVGSPGLAGSSTGELFF. In DNA, the CDR3 is TGCAGCGTTGGGAGCCCGGGACTAGCGGGATCGAGCACCGGGGAGCTGTTTTTT.